These T cell receptor beta chains were read from a single sample in a study of T-cell reconstitution after alpha-beta-depleted transplantation in children. Via MiXCR, TCRdb re-called the PCR reads, giving one row per CDR3 protein. The sample lists under 400,000 distinct CDR3 sequences, approximately 23% seen once, with approximately 11% in the top ten. The starting material was PBMCs, mostly from graft donor cells, obtained 180 days after TCRalphabeta/CD19-depleted stem cell transplant. Receptors originate from a male patient younger than 18 who had a stem cell transplant for acute lymphoblastic leukemia, so the T cells may come from the graft donor. The CDR3 runs from the conserved cysteine through the conserved F or W. D genes are given only for firm matches.

CDR3aa	d_gene	v_gene	j_gene
CSAGEAGTGAYEQYF	TRBD1	TRBV20-1	TRBJ2-7
CASSSGVEAEAFF	NA	TRBV27	TRBJ1-1
CSVPRPDTQYF	NA	TRBV29-1	TRBJ2-3
CASRITGESYNEQFF	TRBD1	TRBV6-1	TRBJ2-1
CASSETSGRVDEQFF	TRBD2	TRBV10-2	TRBJ2-1
CASSLVTGTQYF	NA	TRBV5-1	TRBJ2-3
CASSQEGGLLSYNEQFF	NA	TRBV4-1	TRBJ2-1
CAISESASAGAFF	NA	TRBV10-3	TRBJ1-1
CASSQGRRDGGDTQYF	NA	TRBV4-2	TRBJ2-3
CAIRRQIGDEQYF	NA	TRBV21-1	TRBJ2-7
CASSVILALYNEQFF	TRBD2	TRBV19	TRBJ2-1
CASSVEGESYNEQFF	NA	TRBV9	TRBJ2-1
CASKRGGNNEQYF	NA	TRBV5-1	TRBJ2-7
CAISVKRGSYEQYF	TRBD2	TRBV10-3	TRBJ2-7
CSASPGTGRSYNEQFF	TRBD1	TRBV20-1	TRBJ2-1
CASSASARTDTQYF	NA	TRBV5-1	TRBJ2-3
CASRGQGRETQYF	TRBD1	TRBV12-3/TRBV12-4	TRBJ2-5
CASSPNPSQETQYF	NA	TRBV5-1	TRBJ2-5
CASTRGGLYEQYF	TRBD2	TRBV5-1	TRBJ2-7
CSVAGLAGVQSDTQYF	TRBD2	TRBV29-1	TRBJ2-3
CASAPRLAGVDTQYF	TRBD2	TRBV18	TRBJ2-3
CASSLAAGSQETQYF	NA	TRBV7-2	TRBJ2-5
CASSQDFPPYEQYF	NA	TRBV4-3	TRBJ2-7
CASSLRTRYNEQFF	TRBD2	TRBV12-3/TRBV12-4	TRBJ2-1
CASSLDGRLLETQYF	NA	TRBV11-2	TRBJ2-5
CSAFPTSGRFNEQFF	TRBD2	TRBV20-1	TRBJ2-1